This TCR beta chain was documented in a study of OX40 agonist ivuxolimab in advanced cancers. Here immunoSEQ multiplex PCR was the method, and the copy in TCRdb shows in-frame clones only, minus some. The data hold approximately 49,000 clones, with roughly 81% observed a single time. Trimming removed 3 bases from V and 4 bases from J, with 7 bases in between. This CDR3 has 13 amino acids. Germline-derived CDR1 and CDR2 are SGHDT and YYEEEE. The TCR comes from an adult with an advanced solid tumor such as melanoma, head and neck, liver or kidney cancer. The J gene is TRBJ2-2, the V gene TRBV5-6; no firm D call. The specimen was CD4+ or CD8+ T cells sorted from blood, collected in a trial of the OX40 agonist ivuxolimab. The CDR3 nucleotides are TGTGCCAGCAGCTCCCGTATCACCGGGGAGCTGTTTTTT. Translation: CASSSRITGELFF.